This is a list of T cell receptor beta chains from one sample in a study of blood T cell repertoires in COVID-19. Profiling relied on immunoSEQ multiplex PCR, and the TCRdb table lists in-frame clones only, not all of them. This table has 350,000 to 400,000 clones, just over 90% appearing once. Sequencing was done on a sample of PBMCs or T cells enriched from blood (not recorded which). The source of these receptors is a woman between 40 and 55 years old who had been exposed to COVID-19. CDR3s include the opening cysteine and the closing phenylalanine or tryptophan. Each record gives: clone size, J gene, V gene, D gene, CDR3 protein, CDR3 DNA. A D gene is named only where the DNA matches it firmly. The size field is filled for only some rows; it gives once, few, many or a size class.

- | TRBJ1-4 | TRBV28 | - | CASRGGGSTNEKLFF | TGTGCCAGCAGGGGGGGAGGGTCAACTAATGAAAAACTGTTTTTT
- | TRBJ2-2 | TRBV13 | - | CASSRAAERTRTGELFF | TGTGCCAGCAGCCGAGCCGCGGAGCGGACGAGGACCGGGGAGCTGTTTTTT
- | TRBJ2-7 | TRBV5-4 | - | CASSLLGQHYEQYF | TGTGCCAGCAGCTTGCTCGGACAGCACTACGAGCAGTACTTC
once | TRBJ2-3 | TRBV10-1 | - | CASSDGQPYTDTQYF | TGCGCCAGCAGTGACGGACAGCCCTACACAGATACGCAGTATTTT
- | TRBJ1-2 | TRBV2 | - | CASSIQPGNYGYTF | TGTGCCAGCAGTATCCAACCGGGAAACTATGGCTACACCTTC
- | TRBJ1-1 | TRBV6-5 | TRBD1 | CASSSPGQGGTEAFF | TGTGCCAGCAGTTCACCGGGACAGGGTGGAACTGAAGCTTTCTTT
- | TRBJ1-5 | TRBV6-5 | TRBD1 | CASSSRTGNQPQHF | TGTGCCAGCAGTTCCAGGACAGGGAATCAGCCCCAGCATTTT
- | TRBJ2-3 | TRBV12-3/TRBV12-4 | - | CASSQQDTQYF | TGTGCCAGCAGTCAACAGGATACGCAGTATTTT
- | TRBJ1-5 | TRBV30 | - | CAWSPSKTPGGQPQHF | TGTGCCTGGAGTCCAAGTAAGACCCCCGGCGGACAGCCCCAGCATTTT
- | TRBJ2-1 | TRBV18 | TRBD1 | CASSKGATGDKEFF | TGTGCCAGCTCAAAGGGGGCGACAGGGGATAAAGAGTTCTTC